This is a list of T cell receptor beta chains from one sample in a study of cytomegalovirus exposure and HLA in healthy donors. Produced via immunoSEQ multiplex PCR; TCRdb's table is partial and in-frame only. The top ten hold over 2% of the sample, which has 110,000 to 150,000 clones, around 72% seen once. Sample: PBMCs. Receptors originate from a man aged 40-55 years in good health and CMV-seronegative. CDR3s leave out the opening cysteine and the closing phenylalanine or tryptophan.

j_call v_call cdr3_aa
TRBJ1-1 TRBV30 AWDRDTGAF
TRBJ2-7 TRBV19 ASSMTGGSYEQY
TRBJ2-3 TRBV5-4 ASSFWDRGYDTQY
TRBJ2-7 TRBV7-9 ASSDTGGAYEQY
TRBJ1-2 TRBV6-1 ASSDPDRGLRYT
. TRBV4-1 ASSQGGLGGQTGEQY
TRBJ2-3 TRBV2 ASSEALPGTDTQY
TRBJ1-2 TRBV7-2 ASSSPRQGTAPYGYT
TRBJ2-7 TRBV21-1 ASSRNPVRDSSYEQY
TRBJ1-1 TRBV10-3 AISTGTGDTEAF
TRBJ2-3 TRBV5-1 ASSSGGGAGNTQY
TRBJ2-1 TRBV7-7 ASSFDLPDSAGVVSNEQF
. TRBV4-1 ASSPTGVSSYEQY
TRBJ1-2 TRBV6-5 ASSLAEGYGYT
TRBJ1-5 TRBV5-1 ASSLDRGSGPQH
TRBJ2-5 TRBV12-5 ASGPTEETQY
TRBJ2-6 TRBV2 ASCLAGRGAGANVLT
TRBJ1-1 TRBV14 ASSRQGANTEAF
TRBJ2-2 TRBV2 ASSGTGEGANTGELF
TRBJ1-6 TRBV6-5 ASSQGGGNSPLH
TRBJ2-5 TRBV28 ASSPPSGLETQY
TRBJ1-6 TRBV19 ASSISWGEYTSPLH
TRBJ1-2 TRBV30 ALTQGNYGYT
TRBJ2-1 TRBV5-6 ASSSDRGEWNEQF
TRBJ1-5 TRBV19 ASSMGRGNNQPQH
TRBJ1-6 TRBV6-6 ASNPGPASPLH
TRBJ1-1 TRBV5-1 ASSATGGGGTEAF
TRBJ2-3 TRBV19 ASSNGGSPDTQY
TRBJ2-7 TRBV13 ASSLASAEQY
TRBJ2-3 TRBV6-5 ASSYGGTPATQY
TRBJ1-5 TRBV19 ASSIGAGDNQPQH
TRBJ2-7 TRBV5-1 ASSIWTGGGEQY
TRBJ2-7 TRBV19 ASSPTGGDDEQY
TRBJ2-2 TRBV7-2 ASSLRIAGNTGELF
TRBJ2-7 TRBV2 ASSGGEQY
TRBJ2-1 TRBV4-1 ASSQELGADSYNEQF
TRBJ1-1 TRBV25-1 ASSEWEGTNTEAF
TRBJ1-1 TRBV9 ASSLGHVNTEAF
TRBJ2-7 TRBV18 ASSLSRQGAAYEQY
TRBJ2-7 TRBV6-5 ASSLDPSSYEQY
TRBJ1-2 TRBV6-6 ASSYPTGLRNYGYT
TRBJ2-7 TRBV7-9 ASSQTGYEQY
TRBJ2-1 TRBV10-1 ASSESGGGNEQF
TRBJ2-1 TRBV5-1 ASSHAMGSQYNEQF
. TRBV5-1 ASSSSPYEQY
TRBJ1-5 TRBV2 ASTQDRGRNQPQN
TRBJ1-2 TRBV6-6 ASSPRDSYSYGYT
. TRBV10-3 AISGTSDEQY
TRBJ2-3 TRBV6-6 ASSFPGAGYTDTQY
TRBJ2-7 TRBV29-1 SVESMGQGENEQY
TRBJ1-1 TRBV19 ASIYSGTGEFVAF
TRBJ2-1 TRBV5-5 ASNSGLATPRQF
TRBJ2-5 TRBV29-1 SVEGGTGGLETQY